This T cell receptor beta chain derives from a study of control samples from healthy donors and cancer patients. Some clones are missing from TCRdb's copy, which holds only in-frame ones; the method was immunoSEQ multiplex PCR. In the table there are 110,000 to 150,000 clones, around 94% of which are singletons. The germline V gene has CDR1 KGHSH and CDR2 LQKENI. The germline V and J ends were trimmed by 2 bases and 7 bases, with 18 bases remaining between them. This CDR3 has 16 residues. The sequenced material came from blood. The clonotype comes from a man aged 40-55 years in good health. The gene calls are TRBV18 and TRBJ1-5, with D unclear. The CDR3 spells CASSPDGRQDGQPQHF. DNA of the CDR3: TGTGCCAGCTCACCAGACGGACGGCAGGATGGGCAGCCCCAGCATTTT.